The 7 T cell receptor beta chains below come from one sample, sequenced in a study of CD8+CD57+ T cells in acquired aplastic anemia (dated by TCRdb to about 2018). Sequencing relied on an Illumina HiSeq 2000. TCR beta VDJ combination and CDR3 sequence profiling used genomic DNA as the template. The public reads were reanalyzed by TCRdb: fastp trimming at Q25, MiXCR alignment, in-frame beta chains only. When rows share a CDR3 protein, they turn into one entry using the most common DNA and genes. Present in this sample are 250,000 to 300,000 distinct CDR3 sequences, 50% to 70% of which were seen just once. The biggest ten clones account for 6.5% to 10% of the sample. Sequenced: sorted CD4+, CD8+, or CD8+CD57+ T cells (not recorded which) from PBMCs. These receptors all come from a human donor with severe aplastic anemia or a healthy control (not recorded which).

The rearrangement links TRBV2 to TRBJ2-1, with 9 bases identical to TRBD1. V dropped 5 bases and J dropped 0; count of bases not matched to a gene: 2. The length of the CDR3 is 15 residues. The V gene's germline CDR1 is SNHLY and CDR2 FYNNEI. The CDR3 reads CASSPTGGSYNEQFF. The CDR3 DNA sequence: TGTGCCAGCAGTCCGACAGGGGGCTCCTACAATGAGCAGTTCTTC. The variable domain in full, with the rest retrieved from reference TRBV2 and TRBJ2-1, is EPEVTQTPSHQVTQMGQEVILRCVPISNHLYFYWYRQILGQKVEFLVSFYNNEISEKSEIFDDQFSVERPDGSNFTLKIRSTKLEDSAMYFCASSPTGGSYNEQFFGPGTRLTVL.

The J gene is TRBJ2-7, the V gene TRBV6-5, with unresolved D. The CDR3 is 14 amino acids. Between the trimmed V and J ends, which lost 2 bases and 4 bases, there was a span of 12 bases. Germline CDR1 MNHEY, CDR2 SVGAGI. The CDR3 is CASSYISERYEQYF. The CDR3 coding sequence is TGTGCCAGCAGTTACATTTCTGAAAGATACGAGCAGTACTTC.

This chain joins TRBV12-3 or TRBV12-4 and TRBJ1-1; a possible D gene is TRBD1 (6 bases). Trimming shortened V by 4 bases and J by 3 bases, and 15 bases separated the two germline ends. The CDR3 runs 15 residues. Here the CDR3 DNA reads TGTGCCAGCAGTTCTCCCGGGGGCTGGGACACTGAAGCTTTCTTT. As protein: CASSSPGGWDTEAFF.

The CDR3 loop is CASGGTGLMNTEAFF. CDR3 sequence (DNA): TGTGCCAGCGGGGGGACAGGGCTTATGAACACTGAAGCTTTCTTT. V gene TRBV19 combines with J gene TRBJ1-1, with 9 bases that match TRBD1. Unmatched junction bases numbered 8, after V lost 9 bases and J lost 0 bases. The CDR3 extends over 15 amino acids. Germline V gene sequence: CDR1 LNHDA, CDR2 SQIVND (reference sequence).

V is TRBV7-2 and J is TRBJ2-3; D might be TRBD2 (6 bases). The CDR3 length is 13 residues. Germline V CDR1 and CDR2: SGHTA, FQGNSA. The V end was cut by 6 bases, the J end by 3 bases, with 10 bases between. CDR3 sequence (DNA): TGTGCCAGCAGATCCGGGACTACAGATACGCAGTATTTT. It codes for CASRSGTTDTQYF.

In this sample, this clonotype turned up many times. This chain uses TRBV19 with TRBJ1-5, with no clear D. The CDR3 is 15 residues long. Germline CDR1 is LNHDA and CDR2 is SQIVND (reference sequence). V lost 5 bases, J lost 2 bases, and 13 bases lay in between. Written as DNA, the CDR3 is TGTGCCAGTAGTCCTCGGGATTGGGGCAATCAGCCCCAGCATTTT. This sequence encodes CASSPRDWGNQPQHF.

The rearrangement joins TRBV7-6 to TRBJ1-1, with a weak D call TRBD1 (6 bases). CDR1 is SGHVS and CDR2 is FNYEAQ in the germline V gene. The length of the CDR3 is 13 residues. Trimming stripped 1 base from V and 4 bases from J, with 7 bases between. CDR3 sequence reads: CASSLGTATEAFF. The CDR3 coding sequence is TGTGCCAGCAGCTTAGGGACAGCCACTGAAGCTTTCTTT.